Included here is one TCR beta chain sequence, with context. Its target is unknown. V was clipped by 1 base and J by 2 bases; unmatched bases: 2. Germline CDR1 reads LNHDA; CDR2 reads SQIVND (reference sequence). CDR3 length: 15 amino acids. Sequenced by immunoSEQ multiplex PCR; TCRdb stores in-frame clones only, minus some. The top ten hold around 8.9% of the sample, which has about 59,000 clones, 90% seen once. The sample comes from a study of PD-1 blockade in classical Hodgkin lymphoma. Whole-study results and caveats: The authors excluded patients who started nivolumab under 1 year after ASCT. By C4D1 there was a significant rise in CD4+ TCR diversity but not in CD8+ TCR diversity. Baseline diversity was lower in partial responders and progressors than complete responders.

After autologous stem cell transplantation all patients relapsed, and prior brentuximab vedotin exposure differed between cohorts. The sequences come from peripheral blood mononuclear cells (PBMCs), collected at baseline. V and J are TRBV19 and TRBJ2-1; 7 bases fit TRBD2. This receptor was identified in a human donor with classical Hodgkin lymphoma. In DNA form, the CDR3 reads TGTGCCAGTAGTATAGTTGCGGGGGCCTACAATGAGCAGTTCTTC. Translation: CASSIVAGAYNEQFF.